Each of the 12 T cell receptor beta chains below was sequenced from the same sample in a study of cytomegalovirus exposure and HLA in healthy donors (dated 2017 in TCRdb). Library preparation employed the immunoSEQ multiplex PCR assay. For the multiplex PCR, a mixture combining 60 forward primers for TCR Vbeta segments and 13 reverse primers for TCR Jbeta segments was used. Here the immuneACCESS table is served through TCRdb, limited to in-frame sequences with V and J called. Missing clones are a known gap in these copies; in checked studies unresolved V genes cover under half, and the rest lacks a known reason. The sample table shows over 150,000 clones, and around four fifths are seen once. Clones ranked in the top ten supply less than 4.5% of the sample. Sequenced material: PBMCs. These receptors originate from a woman aged 60-70 years in good health and CMV-seropositive.

V usage is TRBV9 and J usage is TRBJ1-1; D remains ambiguous. This CDR3 is built from 16 residues. Trimming left V 1 base short and J 1 base short, with 14 bases between. The germline gives CDR1 SGDLS, CDR2 YYNGEE. In DNA form, the CDR3 reads TGTGCCAGCAGCGTATCCCCGCGGCTGCCGAACACTGAAGCTTTCTTT. The encoded protein is CASSVSPRLPNTEAFF.

This clone was seen a few times. The chain recombines TRBV27 with TRBJ1-5; no reliable D call. Germline V gene lookup returns CDR1 MNHEY and CDR2 SMNVEV (reference sequence). The CDR3 is made up of 13 amino acids. V gave up 6 bases and J gave up 4 bases, with 10 bases separating them. In DNA, the CDR3 is TGTGCCAGCAGCCCGAACGGGAATCAGCCCCAGCATTTT. Amino acids: CASSPNGNQPQHF.

The J gene is TRBJ2-4, the V gene TRBV7-2, with 7 bases identical to TRBD1. V shed 1 base and J 7 bases; nucleotides not matched to a gene: 4. This CDR3 is built from 14 residues. The germline CDR1 and CDR2 sequences are SGHTA and FQGNSA. The CDR3 sequence: CASSLGGQANIQYF. The CDR3 DNA reads TGTGCCAGCAGCTTAGGTGGACAGGCGAACATTCAGTACTTC.

The chain joins TRBV5-6 to TRBJ2-3; the D gene is possibly TRBD2 (5 bases). Trimming took off 4 bases at V and 5 bases at J, with 17 bases between the two ends. Germline CDR1 and CDR2: SGHDT and YYEEEE. This CDR3 spans 15 amino acids. CDR3 in amino acids: CASSPNRGRVDTQYF. The CDR3 DNA is TGTGCCAGCAGCCCGAATCGGGGTCGGGTAGATACGCAGTATTTT.

This clone was counted once. The chain joins TRBV4-1 to TRBJ2-7; 8 bases are a match to TRBD1. V lost 0 bases and J lost 2; bases outside the gene matches: 0. This CDR3 is 14 amino acids long. Germline V gives CDR1 MGHRA, CDR2 YSYEKL. The CDR3 DNA reads TGCGCCAGCAGCCAAGACAGGGGGCCCTACGAGCAGTACTTC. Translating it yields CASSQDRGPYEQYF.

The rearrangement uses TRBV28 and TRBJ2-7; 8 nucleotides agree with TRBD1. CDR1 and CDR2 from the germline V gene are MDHEN and SYDVKM. This CDR3 comprises 17 residues. Unmatched junction bases numbered 14, after V lost 3 bases and J lost 4 bases. The CDR3 DNA reads TGTGCCAGCAGTTTTCGGTTCGGGCAGGGGGCGCGATACGAGCAGTACTTC. Translated, it gives CASSFRFGQGARYEQYF. Complete variable domain (other parts from reference TRBV28 and TRBJ2-7): DVKVTQSSRYLVKRTGEKVFLECVQDMDHENMFWYRQDPGLGLRLIYFSYDVKMKEKGDIPEGYSVSREKKERFSLILESASTNQTSMYLCASSFRFGQGARYEQYFGPGTRLTVT.

This sequence joins TRBV6-5 and TRBJ1-2, with 8 bases lining up with TRBD1. J gave up 4 bases and V 5 bases, and 3 bases lay outside the gene matches. CDR3 length equals 13 residues. Looked up from germline, CDR1 is MNHEY and CDR2 is SVGAGI. The CDR3 bases are TGTGCCAGCAGTCTCAGGGGGCTCTATGGCTACACCTTC. Translating gives CASSLRGLYGYTF.

This chain connects TRBV6-1 to TRBJ1-3; D gene uncertain. The CDR3 has 17 residues. Germline V gene sequence: CDR1 MNHNS, CDR2 SASEGT. V lost 0 bases, J lost 0 bases, and 12 bases lay in between. The CDR3 loop reads CASSEALRASSGNTIYF. The CDR3 DNA follows: TGTGCCAGCAGTGAAGCGCTGAGGGCGAGCTCTGGAAACACCATATATTTT.

J is TRBJ2-7 and V is TRBV7-8, with D unresolved. Germline assignment: CDR1 SGHVS and CDR2 FQNEAQ. This CDR3 comprises 15 residues. The germline V and J ends were trimmed by 2 bases and 0 bases, with 11 bases remaining between them. This chain's CDR3 is CASSLWAQSSYEQYF. The DNA for the CDR3 is TGTGCCAGCAGCTTATGGGCGCAGAGCTCCTACGAGCAGTACTTC.

A remark on this clone: Sequence at one end of the junction differs from germline and may be a read error. The V and J genes are TRBV7-9 and TRBJ1-1, with D unresolved. Germline lookup yields CDR1 SEHNR and CDR2 FQNEAQ (reference sequence). This CDR3 has 13 amino acids. As DNA, the CDR3 is TGTTCCAGCAGCTTAGGCGGGAATACAAAGGCTTTCTTT. As protein: CSSSLGGNTKAFF.

The chain recombines TRBV2 with TRBJ2-5; 9 bases map to TRBD1. Trimming removed 6 bases from V and 5 bases from J; junction bases left unmatched: 1. From germline, CDR1 is SNHLY and CDR2 FYNNEI. The CDR3 extends over 12 amino acids. CDR3 sequence: CASRDRGETQYF. In DNA, the CDR3 is TGTGCCAGCAGGGACAGGGGCGAGACCCAGTACTTC.

This clone appeared once. Other DNA sequences in the same sample also yield this CDR3. The chain employs TRBV2 and TRBJ1-2; D is unresolved. Trimming took off 5 bases at V and 6 bases at J, with 10 bases between the two ends. The CDR3 extends over 12 amino acids. Germline V CDR1 and CDR2: SNHLY, FYNNEI. CDR3 amino acids: CASSLQEDGYTF. The CDR3 nucleotides are TGTGCCAGCAGTCTCCAGGAAGATGGCTACACCTTC.